Presented here are 11 T cell receptor beta chains from one specimen sequenced in a study of Graves' ophthalmopathy and Graves' hyperthyroidism. The TCR beta CDR3 regions underwent amplification from RNA transcripts. First-round RT-PCR with HTBI primers preceded a second-round multiplex PCR. TCRdb passed the multiplex PCR reads through MiXCR, listing each CDR3 protein once. This table holds about 480,000 distinct CDR3 sequences, about 15% found once. The specimen sequenced was blood. The origin of the receptors is a woman in her 30s with Graves' ophthalmopathy.

This clonotype occurred many times. The J gene is TRBJ2-7, the V gene TRBV15; 7 bases map to TRBD1. The junction had 4 bases not matched to a gene; V was cut back by 0 bases and J by 5 bases. This CDR3 region has 14 residues. Germline V gene data show CDR1 as LNHNV and CDR2 as YYDKDF (reference sequence). As DNA, the CDR3 is TGTGCCACCAGCAGAGATAGGGGGCTACACGAGCAGTACTTC. This encodes CATSRDRGLHEQYF.

The sample holds many counts of this clonotype. One junction end disagrees with the germline gene, perhaps due to a read error. CDR3 bases: TGCAGCGTTGCGAGCCCTTTTACCGGGGAGCTGTTATTT. This translates into CSVASPFTGELLF. This chain connects TRBV29-1 to TRBJ2-2; weak D call: TRBD2 (5 bases). The CDR3 has 13 residues. Germline loops: CDR1 SQVTM, CDR2 ANQGSEA.

Of note for this clonotype: Its ends do not fully match the called genes, so a read error is possible. The chain has TRBV5-5 and TRBJ1-6, with 8 positions matching TRBD1. Germline-derived CDR1 and CDR2 are SGHKS and YYEKEE (reference sequence). The CDR3 runs 16 residues. The CDR3 DNA sequence: TGTGCCAGCATTGGGTTTCCGGGACAGGATAATTCACACCTCCACTTT. It codes for CASIGFPGQDNSHLHF.

There are many counts of this clonotype. This chain uses TRBV7-9 with TRBJ2-7; D is perhaps TRBD1 (6 bases). CDR1 and CDR2 (germline): SEHNR, FQNEAQ (reference sequence). Trimming shortened V by 1 base and J by 4 bases, and 14 bases separated the two germline ends. The CDR3 totals 15 residues. Written as DNA, the CDR3 is TGTGCCAGCAGCTTAGGTCGGACAGTGGTATACGAGCAGTACTTC. Amino acid sequence: CASSLGRTVVYEQYF.

This clonotype was detected ten times or more. The chain recombines TRBV12-3 or TRBV12-4 with TRBJ2-7, with 7 bases matching TRBD1. The CDR3 loop spans 12 amino acids. DNA of the CDR3: TGTGCCAGCAGCCTTCAGGAAGGGGGCGCGTCAGTC. Translated: CASSLQEGGASV.

This clonotype was seen ten or more times. This chain uses TRBV6-1 with TRBJ1-2; D gene unclear. CDR1 is MNHNS and CDR2 is SASEGT in the germline V gene. The CDR3 runs 14 residues. V was clipped by 2 bases and J by 3 bases, with 10 bases between them. The chain's CDR3 is CASSEMGGYYGYTF. In nucleotides, the CDR3 is TGTGCCAGCAGTGAAATGGGCGGTTACTATGGCTACACCTTC.

The rearrangement links TRBV2 to TRBJ2-7; D gene unclear. Trimming stripped 7 bases from V and 4 bases from J, with 11 bases between. The V gene's germline CDR1 is SNHLY and CDR2 FYNNEI. CDR3 size: 12 residues. For the CDR3, the DNA is TGTGCCAGCACTTGGGCCTCATACGAGCAGTACTTC. Residues: CASTWASYEQYF.

This clonotype was seen ten or more times. This chain uses TRBV11-3 with TRBJ1-2; 8 positions match TRBD1. The V gene end was trimmed by 1 base and the J gene end by 8 bases; junction bases not matched to a gene: 9. Germline loops: CDR1 SGHNT, CDR2 YENEEA. This CDR3 comprises 15 residues. CDR3 DNA: TGTGCCAGCAGCTTAGGGGGACAGGTTACAGGGGGCTACACCTTC. Its translation: CASSLGGQVTGGYTF.

This clonotype was recorded many times. This sequence joins TRBV9 and TRBJ2-5; TRBD2 matches 13 bases. The CDR3 loop spans 16 amino acids. CDR1 and CDR2 from the germline V gene are SGDLS and YYNGEE. The V segment lost 3 bases and the J segment 0 bases; nucleotides outside the gene matches: 2. Here the CDR3 reads CASSGGLAGYQETQYF. CDR3 coding DNA: TGTGCCAGCAGCGGGGGACTAGCGGGATACCAAGAGACCCAGTACTTC.

This clonotype was observed a few times. V and J are TRBV3-1 and TRBJ1-3; D not resolved. Germline V gene lookup returns CDR1 LGHDT and CDR2 YNNKEL (reference sequence). The ends were cut back, 4 bases at V and 4 bases at J, with 17 bases in the middle. This CDR3 is built from 16 residues. CDR3 amino acids: CASSPQIGQRGNTIYF. CDR3 nucleotide sequence: TGTGCCAGCAGCCCACAGATCGGCCAAAGAGGAAACACCATATATTTT. The full variable domain, its missing parts supplied by reference TRBV3-1 and TRBJ1-3, is DTAVSQTPKYLVTQMGNDKSIKCEQNLGHDTMYWYKQDSKKFLKIMFSYNNKELIINETVPNRFSPKSPDKAHLNLHINSLELGDSAVYFCASSPQIGQRGNTIYFGEGSWLTVV.

This clonotype was seen ten or more times. The chain uses TRBV20-1 and TRBJ2-7; D perhaps matches TRBD1 (6 bases). Trimming took off 2 bases at V and 5 bases at J, with 16 bases between the two ends. The V gene's germline CDR1 is DFQATT and CDR2 SNEGSKA (reference sequence). CDR3 length: 14 residues. CDR3 DNA: TGCAGTGCTAGAACAGGGACCGGGCTTGACGAGCAGTACTTC. Residues: CSARTGTGLDEQYF.